The entry below describes one TCR beta chain. This entry is derived from a study of identical twins. From the 5' RACE reads, TCRdb called clonotypes with MiXCR, one entry per CDR3 protein. The repertoire holds approximately 1.8 million distinct CDR3 sequences, about 32% seen once, with under 0.35% in the top ten. Source material: cord blood. The sequence was obtained from a newborn girl in good health.

CDR3 DNA: TGCAGCGTTGAAGACTGGGGGGCTGGCTACACCTTC. Its protein product is CSVEDWGAGYTF. J is TRBJ1-2 and V is TRBV29-1; D may be TRBD1 (6 bases). Germline V gene lookup returns CDR1 SQVTM and CDR2 ANQGSEA. This CDR3 region has 12 residues. V dropped 0 bases and J dropped 7 bases, with 9 bases sitting between them.